Only one count was recorded for the clone carrying this TCR beta chain. Methods used by the authors: Reference gene primer amplification gave nucleated cell count estimates. Only in-frame clones appear in the TCRdb table, and some are missing; sequencing was by immunoSEQ multiplex PCR. V and J calls and clone size are as listed in that table; D and trimming were resolved from the DNA. The sample consists of over 300,000 clones, over 75% of them appearing once. This specimen belongs to a study of blood T cell repertoires in COVID-19. Study-wide context: The origin of the acute and convalescent COVID-19 samples was the United States, Italy and Spain. T cells, B-cell-depleted T cells, or PBMCs supplied cDNA or gDNA.

The study assigned cohorts using participant-reported clinical history. The ends were cut back, 5 bases at V and 8 bases at J, with 6 bases in the middle. CDR3 length: 10 residues. Per germline, CDR1 SQVTM and CDR2 ANQGSEA. This chain connects TRBV29-1 to TRBJ1-4; D is unresolved. Sequencing used PBMCs or T cells enriched from blood (not recorded which). The TCR originated in a woman aged 25 to 39 with acute COVID-19. The CDR3 bases are TGCAGCGTTCAACAGGAAAAACTGTTTTTT. This gives the protein CSVQQEKLFF.